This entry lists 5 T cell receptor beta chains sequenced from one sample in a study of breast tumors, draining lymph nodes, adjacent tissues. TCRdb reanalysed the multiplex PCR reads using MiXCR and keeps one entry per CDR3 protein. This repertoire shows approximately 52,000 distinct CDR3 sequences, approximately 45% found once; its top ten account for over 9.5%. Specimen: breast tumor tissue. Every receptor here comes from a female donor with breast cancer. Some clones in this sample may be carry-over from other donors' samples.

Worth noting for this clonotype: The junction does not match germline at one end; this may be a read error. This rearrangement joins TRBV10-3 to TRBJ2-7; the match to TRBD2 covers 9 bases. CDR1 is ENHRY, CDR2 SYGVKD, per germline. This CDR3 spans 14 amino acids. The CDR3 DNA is TGTGCCATCAGGGCGGGAGGGGGCTCCTACGCGCAGTACTTC. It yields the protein CAIRAGGGSYAQYF.

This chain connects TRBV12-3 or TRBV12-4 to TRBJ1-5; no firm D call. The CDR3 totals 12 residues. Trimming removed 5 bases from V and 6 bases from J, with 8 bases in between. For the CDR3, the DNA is TGTGCCAGCAGTACTGGACCTCAGCCCCAGCATTTT. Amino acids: CASSTGPQPQHF.

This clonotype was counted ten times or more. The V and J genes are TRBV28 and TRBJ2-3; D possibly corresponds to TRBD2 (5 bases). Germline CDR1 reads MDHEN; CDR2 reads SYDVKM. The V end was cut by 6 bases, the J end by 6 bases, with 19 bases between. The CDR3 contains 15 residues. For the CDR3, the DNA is TGTGCCAGCAGCCGCACGGAGGATTTAGCGGATACGCAGTATTTT. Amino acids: CASSRTEDLADTQYF.

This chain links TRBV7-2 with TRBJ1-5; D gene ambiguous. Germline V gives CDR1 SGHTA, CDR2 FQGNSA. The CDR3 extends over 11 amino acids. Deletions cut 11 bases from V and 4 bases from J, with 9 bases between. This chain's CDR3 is CAADGNQPQHF. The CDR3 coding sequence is TGTGCCGCGGACGGTAATCAGCCCCAGCATTTT.

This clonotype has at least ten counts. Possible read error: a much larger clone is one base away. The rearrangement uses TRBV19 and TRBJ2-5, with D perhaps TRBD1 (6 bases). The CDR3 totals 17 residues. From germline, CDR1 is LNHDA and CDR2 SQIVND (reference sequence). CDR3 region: CASSTNYQSQGRETQSF. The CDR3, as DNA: TGTGCCAGTAGTACAAACTACCAATCGCAGGGGAGAGAGACCCAGTCCTTC.